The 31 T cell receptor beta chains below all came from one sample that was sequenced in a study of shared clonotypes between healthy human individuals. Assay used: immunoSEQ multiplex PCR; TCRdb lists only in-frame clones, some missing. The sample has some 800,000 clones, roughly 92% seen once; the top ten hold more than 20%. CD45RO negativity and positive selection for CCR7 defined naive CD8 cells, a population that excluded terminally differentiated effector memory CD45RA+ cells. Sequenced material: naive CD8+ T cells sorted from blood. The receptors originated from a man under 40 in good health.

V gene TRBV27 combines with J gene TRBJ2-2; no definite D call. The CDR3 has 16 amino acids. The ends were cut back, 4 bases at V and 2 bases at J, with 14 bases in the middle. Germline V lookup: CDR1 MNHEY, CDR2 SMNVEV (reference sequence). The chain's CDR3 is CASSSLLKANTGELFF. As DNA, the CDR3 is TGTGCCAGCAGTTCCCTCCTCAAGGCTAACACCGGGGAGCTGTTTTTT.

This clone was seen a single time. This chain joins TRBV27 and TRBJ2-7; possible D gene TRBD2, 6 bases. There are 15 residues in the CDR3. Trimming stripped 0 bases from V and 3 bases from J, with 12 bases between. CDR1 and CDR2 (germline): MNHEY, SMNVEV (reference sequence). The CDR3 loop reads CASSLSASAHYEQYF. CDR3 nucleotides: TGTGCCAGCAGTTTATCGGCTAGCGCCCACTACGAGCAGTACTTC.

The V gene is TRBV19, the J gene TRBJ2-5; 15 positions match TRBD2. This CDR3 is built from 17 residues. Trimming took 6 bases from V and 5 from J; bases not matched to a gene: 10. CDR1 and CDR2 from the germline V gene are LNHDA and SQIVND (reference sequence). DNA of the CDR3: TGTGCCAGTAGCCCTGGACTAGCGGGAGGGCCATTTGAGACCCAGTACTTC. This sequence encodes CASSPGLAGGPFETQYF.

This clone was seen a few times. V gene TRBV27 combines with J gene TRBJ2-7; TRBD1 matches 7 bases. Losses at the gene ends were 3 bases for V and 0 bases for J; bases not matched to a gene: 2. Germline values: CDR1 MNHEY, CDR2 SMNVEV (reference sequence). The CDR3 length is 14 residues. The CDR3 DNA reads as TGTGCCAGCAGTTTTGGACAGGCCTCCTACGAGCAGTACTTC. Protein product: CASSFGQASYEQYF.

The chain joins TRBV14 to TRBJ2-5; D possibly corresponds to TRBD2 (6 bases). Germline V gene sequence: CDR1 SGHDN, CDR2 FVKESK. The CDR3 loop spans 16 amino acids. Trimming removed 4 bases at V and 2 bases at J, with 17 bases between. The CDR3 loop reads CASSLQHGAGQETQYF. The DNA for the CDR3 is TGTGCCAGCAGCCTCCAACATGGGGCGGGGCAAGAGACCCAGTACTTC.

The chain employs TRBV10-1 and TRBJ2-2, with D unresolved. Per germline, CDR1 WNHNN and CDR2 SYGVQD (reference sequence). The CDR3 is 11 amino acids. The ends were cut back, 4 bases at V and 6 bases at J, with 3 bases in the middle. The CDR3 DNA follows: TGCGCCAGCAGTGGATCCGGGGAGCTGTTTTTT. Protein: CASSGSGELFF.

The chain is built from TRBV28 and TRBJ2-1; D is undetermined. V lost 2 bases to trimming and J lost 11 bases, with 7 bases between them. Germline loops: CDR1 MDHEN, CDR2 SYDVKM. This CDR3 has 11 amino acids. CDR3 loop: CASSLVDKQFF. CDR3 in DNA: TGTGCCAGCAGTTTAGTGGATAAGCAGTTCTTC.

The CDR3 region has the DNA TGTGCCAGCAGCGTAGAGCTAGGCGGGGCGGGAGCCTACAATGAGCAGTTCTTC. It encodes CASSVELGGAGAYNEQFF. V and J are TRBV9 and TRBJ2-1, with 7 bases fitting TRBD2. Looked up from germline, CDR1 is SGDLS and CDR2 is YYNGEE. This CDR3 has 18 amino acids. With V trimmed by 0 bases and J by 2 bases, 11 bases remained unmatched.

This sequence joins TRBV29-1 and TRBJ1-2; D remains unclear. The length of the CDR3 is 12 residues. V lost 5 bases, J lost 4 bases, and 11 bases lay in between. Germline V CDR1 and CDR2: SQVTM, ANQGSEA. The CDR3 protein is CSVPVRTYGYTF. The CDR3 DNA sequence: TGCAGCGTTCCAGTACGAACCTATGGCTACACCTTC.

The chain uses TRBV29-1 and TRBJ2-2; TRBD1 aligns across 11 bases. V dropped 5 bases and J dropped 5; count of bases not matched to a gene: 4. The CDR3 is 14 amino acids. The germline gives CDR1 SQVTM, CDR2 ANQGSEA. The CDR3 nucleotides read TGCAGCGTTTTCGGGACAGGGGGGACCGGGGAGCTGTTTTTT. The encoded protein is CSVFGTGGTGELFF.

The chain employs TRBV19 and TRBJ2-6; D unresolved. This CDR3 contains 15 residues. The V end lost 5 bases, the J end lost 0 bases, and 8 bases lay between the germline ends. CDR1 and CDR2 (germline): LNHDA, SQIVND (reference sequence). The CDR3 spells CASSPRSSGANVLTF. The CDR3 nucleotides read TGTGCCAGTAGTCCCCGAAGCTCTGGGGCCAACGTCCTGACTTTC.

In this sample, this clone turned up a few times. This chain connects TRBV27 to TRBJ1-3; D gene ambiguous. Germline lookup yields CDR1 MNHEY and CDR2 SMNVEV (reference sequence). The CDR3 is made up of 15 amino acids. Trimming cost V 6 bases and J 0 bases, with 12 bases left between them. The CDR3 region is CASSRDGFSGNTIYF. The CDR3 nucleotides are TGTGCCAGCAGCCGCGACGGGTTCTCTGGAAACACCATATATTTT.

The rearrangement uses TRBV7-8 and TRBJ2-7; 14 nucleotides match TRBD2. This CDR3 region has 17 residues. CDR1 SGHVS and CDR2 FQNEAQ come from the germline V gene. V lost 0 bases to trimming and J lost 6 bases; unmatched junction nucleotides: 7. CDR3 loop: CASSLAEGLAGVGEQYF. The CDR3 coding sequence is TGTGCCAGCAGCTTAGCGGAGGGACTAGCGGGGGTGGGCGAGCAGTACTTC.

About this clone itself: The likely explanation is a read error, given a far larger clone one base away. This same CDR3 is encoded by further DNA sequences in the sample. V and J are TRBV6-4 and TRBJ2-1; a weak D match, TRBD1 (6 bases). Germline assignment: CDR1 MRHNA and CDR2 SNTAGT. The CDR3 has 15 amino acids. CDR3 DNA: TGTGCCAGCAGTGACGGGACAAAATCCTACAATGAACAGTTCTTC. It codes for CASSDGTKSYNEQFF.

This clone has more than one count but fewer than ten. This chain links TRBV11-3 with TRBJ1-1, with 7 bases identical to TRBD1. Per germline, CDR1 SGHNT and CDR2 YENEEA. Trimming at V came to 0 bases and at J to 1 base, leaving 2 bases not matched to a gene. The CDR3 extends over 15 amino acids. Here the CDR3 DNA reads TGTGCCAGCAGCTTAGATGGGACAGCGAACACTGAAGCTTTCTTT. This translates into CASSLDGTANTEAFF.

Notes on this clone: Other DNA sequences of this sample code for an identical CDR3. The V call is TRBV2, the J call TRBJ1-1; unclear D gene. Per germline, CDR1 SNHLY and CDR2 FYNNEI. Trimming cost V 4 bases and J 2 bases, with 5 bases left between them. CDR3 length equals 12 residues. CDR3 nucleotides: TGTGCCAGCAGTGGGGGAAACACTGAAGCTTTCTTT. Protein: CASSGGNTEAFF. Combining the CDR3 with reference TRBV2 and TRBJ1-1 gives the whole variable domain EPEVTQTPSHQVTQMGQEVILRCVPISNHLYFYWYRQILGQKVEFLVSFYNNEISEKSEIFDDQFSVERPDGSNFTLKIRSTKLEDSAMYFCASSGGNTEAFFGQGTRLTVV.

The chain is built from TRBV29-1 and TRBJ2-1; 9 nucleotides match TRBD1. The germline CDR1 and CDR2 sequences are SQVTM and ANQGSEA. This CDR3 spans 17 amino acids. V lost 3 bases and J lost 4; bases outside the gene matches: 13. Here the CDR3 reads CSVDGLTGTGMYNEQFF. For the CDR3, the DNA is TGCAGCGTTGATGGTCTTACCGGGACAGGGATGTACAATGAGCAGTTCTTC.

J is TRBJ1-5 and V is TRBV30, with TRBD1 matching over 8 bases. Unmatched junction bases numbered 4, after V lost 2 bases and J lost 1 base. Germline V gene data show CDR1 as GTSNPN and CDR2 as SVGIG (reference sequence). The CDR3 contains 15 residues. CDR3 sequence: CAWSSGGGSNQPQHF. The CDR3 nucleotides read TGTGCCTGGAGTTCAGGGGGCGGGAGCAATCAGCCCCAGCATTTT. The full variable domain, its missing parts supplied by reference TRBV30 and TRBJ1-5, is SQTIHQWPATLVQPVGSPLSLECTVEGTSNPNLYWYRQAAGRGLQLLFYSVGIGQISSEVPQNLSASRPQDRQFILSSKKLLLSDSGFYLCAWSSGGGSNQPQHFGDGTRLSIL.

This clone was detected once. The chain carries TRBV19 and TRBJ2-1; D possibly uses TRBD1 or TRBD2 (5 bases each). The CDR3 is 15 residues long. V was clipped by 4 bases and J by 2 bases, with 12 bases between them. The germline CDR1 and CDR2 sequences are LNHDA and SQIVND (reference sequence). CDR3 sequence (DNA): TGTGCCAGTAGTAGGGACGGGTCTCCCTACAATGAGCAGTTCTTC. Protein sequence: CASSRDGSPYNEQFF.

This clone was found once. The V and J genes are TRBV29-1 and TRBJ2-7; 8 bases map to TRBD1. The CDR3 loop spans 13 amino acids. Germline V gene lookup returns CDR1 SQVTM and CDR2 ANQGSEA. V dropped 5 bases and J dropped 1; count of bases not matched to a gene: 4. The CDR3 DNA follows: TGCAGCGTTTTCACAGGGGGGTCCTACGAGCAGTACTTC. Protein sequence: CSVFTGGSYEQYF.

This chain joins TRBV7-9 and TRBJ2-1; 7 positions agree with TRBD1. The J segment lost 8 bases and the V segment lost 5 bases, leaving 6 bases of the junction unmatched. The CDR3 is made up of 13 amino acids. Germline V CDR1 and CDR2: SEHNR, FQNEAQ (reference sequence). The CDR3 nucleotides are TGTGCCAGCAGCGAAAGAACAGGGGATGAGCAGTTCTTC. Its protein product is CASSERTGDEQFF.

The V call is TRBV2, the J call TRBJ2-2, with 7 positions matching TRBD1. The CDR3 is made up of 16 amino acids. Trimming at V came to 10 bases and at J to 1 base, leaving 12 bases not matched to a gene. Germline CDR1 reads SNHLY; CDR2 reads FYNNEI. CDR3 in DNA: TGTGCCACCTGGGGGTTTGGACAGGTGAACACCGGGGAGCTGTTTTTT. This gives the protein CATWGFGQVNTGELFF.

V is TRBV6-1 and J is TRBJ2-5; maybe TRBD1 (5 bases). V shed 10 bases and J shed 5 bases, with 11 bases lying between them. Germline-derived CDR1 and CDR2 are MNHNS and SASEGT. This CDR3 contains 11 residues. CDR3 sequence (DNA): TGTGCCATCAGGGTTTCGGAGACCCAGTACTTC. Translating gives CAIRVSETQYF.

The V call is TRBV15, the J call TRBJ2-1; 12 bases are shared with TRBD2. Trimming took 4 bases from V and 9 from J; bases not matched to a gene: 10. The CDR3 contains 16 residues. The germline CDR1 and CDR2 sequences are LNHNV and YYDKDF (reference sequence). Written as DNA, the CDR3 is TGTGCCACCAGCATCCCTAGCGGGAGGGCCGGTGGTGAGCAGTTCTTC. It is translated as CATSIPSGRAGGEQFF.

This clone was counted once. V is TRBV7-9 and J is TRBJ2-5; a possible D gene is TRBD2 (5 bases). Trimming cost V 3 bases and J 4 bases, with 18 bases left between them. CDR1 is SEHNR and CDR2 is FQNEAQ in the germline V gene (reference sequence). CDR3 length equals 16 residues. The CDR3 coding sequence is TGTGCCAGCAGCTTCTGGTCGGAAAGACGGGGAGAGACCCAGTACTTC. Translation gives CASSFWSERRGETQYF.

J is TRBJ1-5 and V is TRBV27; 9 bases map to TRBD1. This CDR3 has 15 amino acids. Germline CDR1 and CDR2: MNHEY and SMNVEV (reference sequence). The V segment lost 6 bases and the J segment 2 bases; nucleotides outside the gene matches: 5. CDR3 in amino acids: CASRRDRVGNQPQHF. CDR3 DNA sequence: TGTGCCAGCAGGCGGGACAGGGTTGGCAATCAGCCCCAGCATTTT.

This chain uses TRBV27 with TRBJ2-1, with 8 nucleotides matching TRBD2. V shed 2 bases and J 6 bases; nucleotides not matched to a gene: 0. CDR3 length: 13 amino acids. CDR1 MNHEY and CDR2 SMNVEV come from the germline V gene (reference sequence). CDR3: CASSLAGGNEQFF. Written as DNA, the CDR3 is TGTGCCAGCAGTTTAGCGGGAGGCAATGAGCAGTTCTTC.

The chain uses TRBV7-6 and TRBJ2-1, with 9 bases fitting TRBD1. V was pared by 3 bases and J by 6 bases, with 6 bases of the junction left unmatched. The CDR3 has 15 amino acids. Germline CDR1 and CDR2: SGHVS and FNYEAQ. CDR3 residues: CASSFGQGLVNEQFF. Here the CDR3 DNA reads TGTGCCAGCAGCTTCGGACAGGGGTTGGTCAATGAGCAGTTCTTC.

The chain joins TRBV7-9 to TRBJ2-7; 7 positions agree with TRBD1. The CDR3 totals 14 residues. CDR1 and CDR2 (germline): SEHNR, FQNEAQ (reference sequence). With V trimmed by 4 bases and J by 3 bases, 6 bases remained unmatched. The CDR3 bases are TGTGCCAGCAGCTCCCGGGACAGTAACTACGAGCAGTACTTC. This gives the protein CASSSRDSNYEQYF.

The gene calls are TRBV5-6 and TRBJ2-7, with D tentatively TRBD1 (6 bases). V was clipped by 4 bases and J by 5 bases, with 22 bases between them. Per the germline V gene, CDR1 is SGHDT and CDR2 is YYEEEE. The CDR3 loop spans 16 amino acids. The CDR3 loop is CASSPGGRTERDEQYF. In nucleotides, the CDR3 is TGTGCCAGCAGCCCTGGGGGCCGCACTGAAAGGGACGAGCAGTACTTC.

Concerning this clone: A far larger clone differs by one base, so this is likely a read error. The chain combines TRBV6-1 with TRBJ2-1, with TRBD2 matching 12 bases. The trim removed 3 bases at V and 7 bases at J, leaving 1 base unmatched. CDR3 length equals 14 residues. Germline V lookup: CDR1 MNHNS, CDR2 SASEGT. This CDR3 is CASSEGTSGNEQFF. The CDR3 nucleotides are TGTGCCAGCAGTGAGGGGACTAGCGGGAATGAGCAGTTCTTC.